These 29 T cell receptor beta chains were all obtained from the same sample, sequenced in a study of T cells in Graves' hyperthyroidism and ophthalmopathy. TCR beta CDR3 region amplification was performed from RNA transcripts. An initial round of RT-PCR targeting the TCR CDR3 relied on the HTBI primer set. Via MiXCR, TCRdb re-called the multiplex PCR reads, giving one row per CDR3 protein. Of around 620,000 distinct CDR3 sequences in the sample, over 12% were seen once. The sequenced sample consisted of blood. The receptors were sampled from a woman younger than 35 with Graves' ophthalmopathy.

This clonotype was counted many times. The chain combines TRBV3-1 with TRBJ1-2; a possible D gene is TRBD1 (5 bases). The V and J ends lost 4 bases and 4 bases respectively, with 13 bases between them. This CDR3 spans 14 amino acids. CDR1 and CDR2 from the germline V gene are LGHDT and YNNKEL (reference sequence). Here the CDR3 DNA reads TGTGCCAGCAGCCCAAGACGGGGGACCTATGGCTACACCTTC. Protein: CASSPRRGTYGYTF. Full variable domain (remainder filled in from reference TRBV3-1 and TRBJ1-2): DTAVSQTPKYLVTQMGNDKSIKCEQNLGHDTMYWYKQDSKKFLKIMFSYNNKELIINETVPNRFSPKSPDKAHLNLHINSLELGDSAVYFCASSPRRGTYGYTFGSGTRLTVV.

Many counts were recorded for this clonotype. The gene calls are TRBV18 and TRBJ2-3; no firm D call. V lost 2 bases, J lost 2 bases, and 5 bases lay in between. Germline V gene data show CDR1 as KGHSH and CDR2 as LQKENI. The CDR3 runs 13 residues. Here the CDR3 DNA reads TGTGCCAGCTCACCAATAACCACAGATACGCAGTATTTT. It encodes CASSPITTDTQYF.

There are many counts of this clonotype. V usage is TRBV10-3 and J usage is TRBJ2-3; 7 nucleotides line up with TRBD1. Trimming at V came to 6 bases and at J to 2 bases, leaving 5 bases not matched to a gene. CDR1 ENHRY and CDR2 SYGVKD come from the germline V gene. The CDR3 covers 14 residues. CDR3 bases: TGTGCCATCAGACAGGGGACAACCACAGATACGCAGTATTTT. As protein: CAIRQGTTTDTQYF.

This clonotype was seen repeatedly, ten times or more. The chain combines TRBV7-2 with TRBJ1-2, with 9 bases fitting TRBD1. V shed 4 bases, J shed 4 bases, and the junction held 1 base outside the gene matches. The germline gives CDR1 SGHTA, CDR2 FQGNSA. The length of the CDR3 is 13 residues. This chain's CDR3 is CASSWDRAYGYTF. The CDR3, as DNA: TGTGCCAGCAGCTGGGACAGGGCCTATGGCTACACCTTC.

This clonotype was seen at least ten times. The chain links TRBV29-1 to TRBJ1-2; 8 bases are shared with TRBD1. Germline-derived CDR1 and CDR2 are SQVTM and ANQGSEA. Germline trimming cut 1 base from V and 7 bases from J; bases unmatched to any gene: 20. The CDR3 totals 18 residues. CDR3 amino acids: CSVEAVEDRVLRYAGYTF. The CDR3 nucleotides are TGCAGCGTTGAAGCTGTCGAGGACAGGGTATTGAGATACGCTGGCTACACCTTC.

Only a few counts were recorded for this clonotype. The chain couples TRBV6-1 to TRBJ2-3, with D hard to call. This CDR3 is 11 amino acids long. Germline CDR1 MNHNS, CDR2 SASEGT. Trimming stripped 8 bases from V and 6 bases from J, with 9 bases between. DNA of the CDR3: TGTGCCAGCTGGACCCAGGATACGCAGTATTTT. It specifies CASWTQDTQYF.

The table lists this clonotype with a few counts. The V gene is TRBV12-5, the J gene TRBJ2-3; D remains unclear. The length of the CDR3 is 9 residues. Germline V gene data show CDR1 as LGHNT and CDR2 as FRNRAP. Trimming removed 9 bases from V and 5 bases from J, with 3 bases in between. The CDR3 reads CASGDTQYF. CDR3 bases: TGTGCTAGCGGAGATACGCAGTATTTT.

The CDR3 DNA reads as TGTGCCAGCAGTTACGCCCCGCGGGGAAACACCATATATTTT. This gives the protein CASSYAPRGNTIYF. The gene calls are TRBV6-6 and TRBJ1-3; D gene unclear. This CDR3 has 14 residues. Germline V gene sequence: CDR1 MNHNY, CDR2 SVGAGI (reference sequence). V lost 2 bases and J 4 bases, leaving 9 bases between the germline ends.

This clonotype was counted at least ten times. The CDR3 region is CASSLGGGYTGELFF. The DNA of the CDR3 is TGTGCCAGCAGCCTCGGAGGAGGATACACCGGGGAGCTGTTTTTT. The chain combines TRBV11-2 with TRBJ2-2; a weak D match, TRBD2 (5 bases). Germline CDR1 and CDR2: SGHAT and FQNNGV. The CDR3 covers 15 residues. The V end lost 5 bases, the J end lost 3 bases, and 13 bases lay between the germline ends.

This clonotype occurred many times. The gene calls are TRBV2 and TRBJ2-5, with unresolved D. Germline V gives CDR1 SNHLY, CDR2 FYNNEI. Trimming cost V 8 bases and J 6 bases, with 19 bases left between them. The CDR3 loop spans 14 amino acids. The CDR3 DNA reads TGTGCCAGCCTTACGGACGAATTGAGGAAGACCCAGTACTTC. Its translation: CASLTDELRKTQYF.

At least ten counts were recorded for this clonotype. The V call is TRBV7-9, the J call TRBJ1-4; unclear D gene. The germline V and J ends were trimmed by 2 bases and 6 bases, with 4 bases remaining between them. Germline V gene data show CDR1 as SEHNR and CDR2 as FQNEAQ (reference sequence). The CDR3 is 12 residues long. The CDR3 region has the DNA TGTGCCAGCAGCTTAAGGGATGAAAAACTGTTTTTT. Translating gives CASSLRDEKLFF.

Many counts were recorded for this clonotype. The genes are TRBV6-2 or TRBV6-3 and TRBJ2-3, with a weak D call TRBD2 (5 bases). The CDR3 loop spans 11 amino acids. Germline V gives CDR1 MNHEY, CDR2 SVGEGT. Trimming took 8 bases from V and 6 from J, leaving 9 bases between them. The CDR3 spells CASLRGDTQYF. The CDR3 DNA reads TGTGCCAGCCTCCGAGGGGATACGCAGTATTTT.

Turning to this clonotype: A read error may be the cause here, since a much bigger clone is one base away. The V and J genes are TRBV9 and TRBJ2-5; TRBD2 matches 9 bases. This CDR3 contains 17 residues. Germline V CDR1 and CDR2: SGDLS, YYNGEE. Losses at the gene ends were 6 bases for V and 6 bases for J; bases not matched to a gene: 18. The CDR3 region is CASTPEASGTGWKTQYF. CDR3 coding DNA: TGTGCCAGCACCCCGGAGGCTAGCGGGACCGGTTGGAAGACCCAGTACTTC.

Many counts were recorded for this clonotype. The rearrangement uses TRBV3-1 and TRBJ2-1; tentative D call: TRBD1 (6 bases). The CDR3 covers 16 residues. V dropped 0 bases and J dropped 3 bases, with 12 bases sitting between them. Germline V gene sequence: CDR1 LGHDT, CDR2 YNNKEL (reference sequence). The CDR3 region has the DNA TGTGCCAGCAGCCAAGATTTCCTAGGGGGCTACAATGAGCAGTTCTTC. The encoded protein is CASSQDFLGGYNEQFF.

V usage is TRBV11-2 and J usage is TRBJ2-7; TRBD2 is a possible D gene (5 bases). The CDR3 is 17 residues long. V was trimmed by 5 bases and J by 0 bases, leaving 20 bases between them. Germline V gives CDR1 SGHAT, CDR2 FQNNGV. The CDR3 DNA reads as TGTGCCAGCAGCCCGGGGAGAATTTCTAGGCCCTCCTACGAGCAGTACTTC. Its translation: CASSPGRISRPSYEQYF.

In its sample, this clonotype was seen many times. J is TRBJ2-3 and V is TRBV2, with 11 bases that match TRBD2. This CDR3 comprises 17 residues. Germline V gene data show CDR1 as SNHLY and CDR2 as FYNNEI. J lost 1 base, V lost 6 bases, and 9 bases had no gene match. CDR3 nucleotides: TGTGCCAGCAGCGCGCTACCGGGACTAGCGGGCACAGATACGCAGTATTTT. It yields the protein CASSALPGLAGTDTQYF.

This clonotype was detected a few times. It may be a read error: a sequence one base away is much more abundant. The chain uses TRBV29-1 and TRBJ1-1; D is uncertain. Germline CDR1 and CDR2: SQVTM and ANQGSEA. The CDR3 sequence is 12 residues long. The CDR3 coding sequence is TGCGGCGTTGTTGGGGATCCTACTGAAGCTTTCTTT. Its protein product is CGVVGDPTEAFF.

This clonotype was recorded at least ten times. This chain connects TRBV27 to TRBJ2-7; the D gene is possibly TRBD1 (5 bases). The CDR3 spans 12 residues. The ends were cut back, 10 bases at V and 6 bases at J, with 16 bases in the middle. Germline V lookup: CDR1 MNHEY, CDR2 SMNVEV (reference sequence). The CDR3 region is CANPGWWREQYF. In nucleotides, the CDR3 is TGTGCCAACCCAGGGTGGTGGCGCGAGCAGTACTTC.

This clonotype was counted between two and nine times. This rearrangement joins TRBV28 to TRBJ2-7; TRBD1 agrees at 9 bases. CDR3 size: 13 residues. The V and J ends lost 10 bases and 3 bases, in that order; junction bases with no gene match: 7. CDR1 is MDHEN, CDR2 SYDVKM, per germline. This CDR3 reads CATAGTGIYEQYF. CDR3 nucleotide sequence: TGTGCCACCGCCGGGACAGGGATCTACGAGCAGTACTTC.

A few counts support this clonotype. This rearrangement joins TRBV5-1 to TRBJ2-5; 7 bases match TRBD1. CDR1 SGHRS and CDR2 YFSETQ come from the germline V gene. CDR3 size: 15 residues. After removal of 0 bases from V and 5 bases from J, the junction contained 7 bases not matched to a gene. The CDR3: CASSLAQGIGETQYF. In DNA form, the CDR3 reads TGCGCCAGCAGCTTGGCACAGGGGATAGGGGAGACCCAGTACTTC.

Points on this clonotype: This could be a read error, since a much larger clone is one nucleotide away. The chain links TRBV28 to TRBJ2-1, with TRBD2 as a possible D gene (5 bases). Germline assignment: CDR1 MDHEN and CDR2 SYDVKM. V lost 10 bases to trimming and J lost 2 bases, with 18 bases between them. The CDR3 runs to 15 residues. The CDR3 here is CATLRGGLAYNEQFF. The CDR3 DNA sequence: TGTGCCACCTTACGGGGTGGGCTCGCCTACAATGAGCAGTTCTTC.

This clonotype was seen a handful of times. The chain uses TRBV15 and TRBJ2-1; 7 bases fit TRBD2. The junction had 5 bases not matched to a gene; V was cut back by 1 base and J by 8 bases. This CDR3 has 14 residues. Germline V CDR1 and CDR2: LNHNV, YYDKDF (reference sequence). The CDR3 nucleotides read TGTGCCACCAGCAGAGCGGGAGGCGGCTATGAGCAGTTCTTC. Amino acids: CATSRAGGGYEQFF.

The sample holds a few counts of this clonotype. The CDR3 loop reads CSAGGNEKLFF. The DNA for the CDR3 is TGCAGTGCCGGGGGTAATGAAAAACTGTTTTTT. V usage is TRBV20-1 and J usage is TRBJ1-4; tentatively, D is TRBD1 (5 bases). Per germline, CDR1 DFQATT and CDR2 SNEGSKA (reference sequence). This CDR3 is built from 11 residues. Trimming stripped 6 bases from V and 4 bases from J, with 6 bases between.

The sample holds many counts of this clonotype. The genes are TRBV7-2 and TRBJ1-6; D is ambiguous. The V gene's germline CDR1 is SGHTA and CDR2 FQGNSA. The CDR3 is 15 amino acids. With 2 bases removed from V and 7 bases from J, the gap between germline ends came to 12 bases. The chain's CDR3 is CASSLYLSGNSPLHF. The CDR3 DNA is TGTGCCAGCAGCTTATATCTGTCTGGGAATTCACCCCTCCACTTT.

The chain has TRBV30 and TRBJ2-1, with D tentatively TRBD2 (5 bases). This CDR3 spans 15 amino acids. V lost 3 bases and J 4 bases, leaving 16 bases between the germline ends. Looked up from germline, CDR1 is GTSNPN and CDR2 is SVGIG (reference sequence). CDR3: CAWRAASGPYNEQFF. The CDR3 DNA reads as TGTGCCTGGAGGGCCGCGAGCGGACCTTACAATGAGCAGTTCTTC.

The V call is TRBV6-1, the J call TRBJ1-1; D perhaps matches TRBD1 (6 bases). The CDR3 is 15 amino acids. Trimming took 7 bases from V and 1 from J, leaving 16 bases between them. Germline V lookup: CDR1 MNHNS, CDR2 SASEGT. CDR3: CASNPASGENTEAFF. The DNA of the CDR3 is TGTGCCAGCAACCCCGCCTCAGGGGAGAACACTGAAGCTTTCTTT.

This clonotype was counted at least ten times. The rearrangement uses TRBV2 and TRBJ1-1; D ambiguous. Germline V CDR1 and CDR2: SNHLY, FYNNEI. The length of the CDR3 is 13 residues. Trimming pared 5 bases from V and 5 bases from J, leaving 12 bases between. The CDR3 DNA reads as TGTGCCAGCAGTAGTTCGGGGTGGACTGAAGCTTTCTTT. It yields the protein CASSSSGWTEAFF.

This clonotype was observed at least ten times. The V call is TRBV3-1, the J call TRBJ1-2; TRBD1 aligns across 8 bases. In germline, CDR1 is LGHDT, CDR2 YNNKEL (reference sequence). The CDR3 contains 15 residues. The V and J ends lost 3 bases and 6 bases, in that order; junction bases with no gene match: 9. The CDR3 coding sequence is TGTGCCAGCAGCCACGTGGGACAGGCCGAGGATGGCTACACCTTC. It encodes CASSHVGQAEDGYTF. The full variable domain, in which reference TRBV3-1 and TRBJ1-2 provide the parts outside the CDR3, is DTAVSQTPKYLVTQMGNDKSIKCEQNLGHDTMYWYKQDSKKFLKIMFSYNNKELIINETVPNRFSPKSPDKAHLNLHINSLELGDSAVYFCASSHVGQAEDGYTFGSGTRLTVV.

This clonotype has ten or more counts. V gene TRBV28 combines with J gene TRBJ1-2; possible D gene TRBD1, 5 bases. The CDR3 runs 15 residues. Trimming took 6 bases from V and 5 from J, leaving 19 bases between them. Germline lookup yields CDR1 MDHEN and CDR2 SYDVKM. CDR3 sequence: CASRLAQEAGYGYTF. The DNA of the CDR3 is TGTGCCAGCAGGCTCGCACAGGAGGCGGGGTATGGCTACACCTTC.